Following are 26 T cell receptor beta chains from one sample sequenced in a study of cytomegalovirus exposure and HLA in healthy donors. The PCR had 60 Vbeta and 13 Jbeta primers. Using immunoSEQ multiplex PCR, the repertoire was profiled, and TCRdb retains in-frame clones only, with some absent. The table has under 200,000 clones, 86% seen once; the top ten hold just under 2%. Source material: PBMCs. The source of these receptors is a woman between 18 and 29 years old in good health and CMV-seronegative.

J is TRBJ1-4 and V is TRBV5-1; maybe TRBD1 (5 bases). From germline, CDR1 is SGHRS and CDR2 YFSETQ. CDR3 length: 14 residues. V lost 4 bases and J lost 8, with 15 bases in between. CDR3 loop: CASSPGHVSEKLFF. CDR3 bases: TGCGCCAGCAGCCCCGGACATGTATCCGAAAAACTGTTTTTT.

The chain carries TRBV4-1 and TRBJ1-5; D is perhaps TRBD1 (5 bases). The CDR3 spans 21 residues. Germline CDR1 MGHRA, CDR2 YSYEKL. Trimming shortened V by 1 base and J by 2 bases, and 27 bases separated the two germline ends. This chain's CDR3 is CASSQGSISLGGRARNQPQHF. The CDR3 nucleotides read TGCGCCAGCAGCCAAGGATCTATCTCATTGGGGGGAAGAGCCCGCAATCAGCCCCAGCATTTT.

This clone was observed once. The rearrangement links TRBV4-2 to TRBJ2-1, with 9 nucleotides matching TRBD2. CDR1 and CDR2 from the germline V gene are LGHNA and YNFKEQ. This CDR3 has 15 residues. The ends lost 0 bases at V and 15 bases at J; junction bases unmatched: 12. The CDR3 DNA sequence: TGTGCCAGCAGCCAAGAAATGGGGCTAGCGGGACCCCGGTTCTTC. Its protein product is CASSQEMGLAGPRFF.

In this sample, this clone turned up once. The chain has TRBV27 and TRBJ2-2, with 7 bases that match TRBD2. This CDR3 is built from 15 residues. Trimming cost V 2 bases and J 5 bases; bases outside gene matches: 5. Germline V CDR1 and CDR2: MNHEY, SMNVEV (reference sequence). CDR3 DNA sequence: TGTGCCAGCAGTTTAGCGGGAGATAGAACCGGGGAGCTGTTTTTT. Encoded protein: CASSLAGDRTGELFF.

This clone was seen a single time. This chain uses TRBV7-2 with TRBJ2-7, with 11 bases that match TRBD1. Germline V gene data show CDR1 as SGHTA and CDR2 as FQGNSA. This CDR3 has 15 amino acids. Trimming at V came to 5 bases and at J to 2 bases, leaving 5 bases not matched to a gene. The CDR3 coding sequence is TGTGCCAGCAGCCCAGGGGGACAGGGGGCCTACGAGCAGTACTTC. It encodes CASSPGGQGAYEQYF.

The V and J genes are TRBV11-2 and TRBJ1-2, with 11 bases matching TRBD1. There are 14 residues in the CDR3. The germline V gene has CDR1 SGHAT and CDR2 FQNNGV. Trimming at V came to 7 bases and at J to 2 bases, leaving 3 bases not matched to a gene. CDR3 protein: CASTRDRGNYGYTF. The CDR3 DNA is TGTGCCAGCACCCGGGACAGGGGGAACTATGGCTACACCTTC.

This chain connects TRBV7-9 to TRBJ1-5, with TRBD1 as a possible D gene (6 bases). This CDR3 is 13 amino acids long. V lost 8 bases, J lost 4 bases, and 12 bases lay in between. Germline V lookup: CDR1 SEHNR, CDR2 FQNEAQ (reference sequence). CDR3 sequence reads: CASRGGGNQPQHF. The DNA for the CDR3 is TGTGCCAGCCGAGGGGGTGGGAATCAGCCCCAGCATTTT.

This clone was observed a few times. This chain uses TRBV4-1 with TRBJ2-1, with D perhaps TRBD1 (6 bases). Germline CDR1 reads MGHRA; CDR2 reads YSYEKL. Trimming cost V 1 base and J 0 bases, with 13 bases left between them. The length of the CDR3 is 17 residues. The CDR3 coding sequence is TGCGCCAGCAGCCAAGCCCTACAGGGCAGCTCCTACAATGAGCAGTTCTTC. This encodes CASSQALQGSSYNEQFF.

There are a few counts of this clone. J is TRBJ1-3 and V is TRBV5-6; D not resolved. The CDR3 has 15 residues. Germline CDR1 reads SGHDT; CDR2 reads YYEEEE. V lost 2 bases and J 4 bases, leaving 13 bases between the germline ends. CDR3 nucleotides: TGTGCCAGCAGCTTATGGACGGAGGAGGGAAACACCATATATTTT. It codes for CASSLWTEEGNTIYF.

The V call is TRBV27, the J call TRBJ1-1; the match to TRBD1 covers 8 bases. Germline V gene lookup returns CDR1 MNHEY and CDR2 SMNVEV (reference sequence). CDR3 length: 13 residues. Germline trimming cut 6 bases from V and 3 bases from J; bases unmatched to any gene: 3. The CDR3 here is CASRPTGDTEAFF. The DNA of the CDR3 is TGTGCCAGCAGACCGACAGGGGACACTGAAGCTTTCTTT.

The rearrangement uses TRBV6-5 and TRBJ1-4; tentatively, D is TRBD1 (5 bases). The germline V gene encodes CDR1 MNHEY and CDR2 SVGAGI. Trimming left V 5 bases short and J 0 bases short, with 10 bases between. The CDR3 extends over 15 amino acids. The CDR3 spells CASSPWGATNEKLFF. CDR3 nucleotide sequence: TGTGCCAGCAGTCCCTGGGGCGCAACTAATGAAAAACTGTTTTTT.

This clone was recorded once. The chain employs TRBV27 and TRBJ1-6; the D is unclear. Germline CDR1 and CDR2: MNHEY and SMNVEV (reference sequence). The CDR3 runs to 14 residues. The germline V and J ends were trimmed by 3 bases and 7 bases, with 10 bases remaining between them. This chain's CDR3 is CASSLSSGNSPLHF. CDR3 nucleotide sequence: TGTGCCAGCAGTTTGAGCTCCGGGAATTCACCCCTCCACTTT.

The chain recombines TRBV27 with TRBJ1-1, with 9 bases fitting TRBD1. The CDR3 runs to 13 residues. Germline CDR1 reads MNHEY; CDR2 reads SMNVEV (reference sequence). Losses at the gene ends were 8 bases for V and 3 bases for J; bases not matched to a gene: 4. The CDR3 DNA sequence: TGTGCCAGCGTGGGACAGGGCGACACTGAAGCTTTCTTT. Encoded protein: CASVGQGDTEAFF.

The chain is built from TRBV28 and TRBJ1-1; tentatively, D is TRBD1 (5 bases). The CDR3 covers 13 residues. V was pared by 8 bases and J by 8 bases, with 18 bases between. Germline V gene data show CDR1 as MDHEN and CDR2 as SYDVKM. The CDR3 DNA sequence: TGTGCCAGCGGACACCGTCGGTCGCCGGAAGCTTTCTTT. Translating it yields CASGHRRSPEAFF.

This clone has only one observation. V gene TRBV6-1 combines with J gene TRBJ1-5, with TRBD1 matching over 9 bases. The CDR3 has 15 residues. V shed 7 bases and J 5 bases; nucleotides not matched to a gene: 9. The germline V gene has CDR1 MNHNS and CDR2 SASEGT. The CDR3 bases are TGTGCCAGCACCGGACAGGGGCCGACGCATCAGCCCCAGCATTTT. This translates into CASTGQGPTHQPQHF.

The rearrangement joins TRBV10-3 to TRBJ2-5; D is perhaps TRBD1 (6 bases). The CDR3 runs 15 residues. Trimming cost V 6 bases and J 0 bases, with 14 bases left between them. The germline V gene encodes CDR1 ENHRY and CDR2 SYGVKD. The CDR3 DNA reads TGTGCCATCAGCAGCACAGGGAGCTACCAAGAGACCCAGTACTTC. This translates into CAISSTGSYQETQYF.

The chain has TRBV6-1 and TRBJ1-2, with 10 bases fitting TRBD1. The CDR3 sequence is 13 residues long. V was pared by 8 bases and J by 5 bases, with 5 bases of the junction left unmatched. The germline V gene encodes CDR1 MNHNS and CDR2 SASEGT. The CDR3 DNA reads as TGTGCCAGCGACCGGGACAGGGGTTATGGCTACACCTTC. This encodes CASDRDRGYGYTF.

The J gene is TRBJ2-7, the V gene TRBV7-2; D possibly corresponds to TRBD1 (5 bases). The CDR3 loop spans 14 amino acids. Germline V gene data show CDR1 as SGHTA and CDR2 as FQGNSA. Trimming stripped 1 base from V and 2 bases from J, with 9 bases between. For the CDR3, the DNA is TGTGCCAGCAGCTTAGAGGGGCTAGCCTACGAGCAGTACTTC. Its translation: CASSLEGLAYEQYF.

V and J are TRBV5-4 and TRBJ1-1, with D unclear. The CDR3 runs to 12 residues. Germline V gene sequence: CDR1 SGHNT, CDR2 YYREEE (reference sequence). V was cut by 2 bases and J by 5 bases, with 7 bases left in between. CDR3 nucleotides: TGTGCCAGCAGCTTAGAGTGGACTGAAGCTTTCTTT. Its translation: CASSLEWTEAFF.

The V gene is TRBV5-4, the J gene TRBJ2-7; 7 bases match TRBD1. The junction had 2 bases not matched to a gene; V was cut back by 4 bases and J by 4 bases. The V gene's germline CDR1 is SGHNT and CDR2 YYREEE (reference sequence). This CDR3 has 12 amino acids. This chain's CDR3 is CASSPTGYEQYF. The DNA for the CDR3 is TGTGCCAGCAGCCCGACAGGGTACGAGCAGTACTTC.

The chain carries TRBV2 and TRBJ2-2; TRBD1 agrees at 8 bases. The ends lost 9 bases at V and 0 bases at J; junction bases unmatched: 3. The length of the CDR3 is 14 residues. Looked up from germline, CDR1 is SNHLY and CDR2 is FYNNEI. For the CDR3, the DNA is TGTGCCAGTTCGACAGGGGCGAACACCGGGGAGCTGTTTTTT. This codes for CASSTGANTGELFF.

CDR3 DNA: TGTGCCAGCTCAACCGGGAGGGGGGCCTACGAGCAGTACTTC. This sequence encodes CASSTGRGAYEQYF. The gene calls are TRBV18 and TRBJ2-7; 8 positions agree with TRBD2. This CDR3 spans 14 amino acids. V shed 5 bases and J 2 bases; nucleotides not matched to a gene: 5. Looked up from germline, CDR1 is KGHSH and CDR2 is LQKENI.

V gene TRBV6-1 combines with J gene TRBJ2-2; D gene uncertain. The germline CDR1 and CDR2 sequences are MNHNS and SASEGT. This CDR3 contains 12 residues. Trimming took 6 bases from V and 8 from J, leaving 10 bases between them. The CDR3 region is CASSNVAGELFF. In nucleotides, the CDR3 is TGTGCCAGCAGCAACGTGGCAGGGGAGCTGTTTTTT.

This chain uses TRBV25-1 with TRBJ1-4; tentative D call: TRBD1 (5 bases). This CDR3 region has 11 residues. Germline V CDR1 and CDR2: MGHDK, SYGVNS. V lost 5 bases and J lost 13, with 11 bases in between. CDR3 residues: CASSNRRGLFF. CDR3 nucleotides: TGTGCCAGCAGTAATCGTAGGGGACTGTTTTTT.

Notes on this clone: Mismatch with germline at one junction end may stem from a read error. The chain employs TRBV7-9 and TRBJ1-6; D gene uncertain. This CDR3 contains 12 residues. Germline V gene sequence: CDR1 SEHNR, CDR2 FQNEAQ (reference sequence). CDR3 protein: CASSSDNSPLHF. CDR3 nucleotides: TGTGCCAGCAGCTCCGATAATTCACCCCTCCACTTT. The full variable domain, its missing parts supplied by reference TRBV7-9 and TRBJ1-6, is DTGVSQNPRHKITKRGQNVTFRCDPISEHNRLYWYRQTLGQGPEFLTYFQNEAQLEKSRLLSDRFSAERPKGSFSTLEIQRTEQGDSAMYLCASSSDNSPLHFGNGTRLTVT.

The chain's CDR3 is CASSPRQGARGETQYF. The DNA of the CDR3 is TGTGCCAGCAGCCCGCGACAGGGGGCAAGGGGAGAGACCCAGTACTTC. This chain links TRBV7-8 with TRBJ2-5; TRBD1 matches 10 bases. This CDR3 is built from 16 residues. With 5 bases clipped from V and 4 bases from J, the junction kept 10 bases outside the gene matches. Germline V lookup: CDR1 SGHVS, CDR2 FQNEAQ.